The clone carrying this T cell receptor (beta chain) was counted many times. As handled by the study authors: To classify distant metastasis in papillary thyroid cancer, a model was built from CDR3 differences across clinicopathological groups. TCRdb re-called clones via MiXCR from the PCR reads. These V and J calls derive from TCRdb rather than the authors' analysis. The sample contains about 40,000 clones, 11% of which appear only once. Every patient was untreated before thyroid surgery. This record belongs to a study of metastatic and nonmetastatic thyroid tumors. Overall study: Samples came from malignant and benign thyroid patients, and repertoires were compared across blood and tumor or nodule tissue.

The clonotype was recovered from a female donor with papillary thyroid cancer or a benign thyroid nodule (not recorded which). Some clones in this sample may be carry-over from other donors' samples. Sample: blood.

CDR3 coding DNA: TGTGCCAGCAGCTTAGGGGATGTCGGGGTTTGGGAGACCCAGTACTTC. It encodes CASSLGDVGVWETQYF. V and J are TRBV7-2 and TRBJ2-5; D is perhaps TRBD2 (5 bases). Deletions cut 1 base from V and 5 bases from J, with 17 bases between. CDR1 and CDR2 from the germline V gene are SGHTA and FQGNSA. The CDR3 length is 16 residues.